Sequencing of this T cell receptor (beta chain) was carried out in a study of CD8+CD57+ T cells in acquired aplastic anemia. Study-level background: The average for DNA from sorted CD4+ and CD8+ cells was roughly 3 ug. Points from the study as a whole: For CD8+ Simpson's diversity, patients and controls showed no significant difference. Common to patients and controls were twenty-nine CD8+ CDR3 sequences.

About this clonotype: Its antigen is unidentified. The junction departs from the called germline gene at one end, perhaps through a read error.

Germline values: CDR1 SGHTA, CDR2 FQGNSA. This CDR3 contains 14 residues. Genomic DNA constituted the template upon which TCR beta VDJ and CDR3 profiling was performed. TCRdb re-analysed the reads in MiXCR, keeping a single row per CDR3 protein. The repertoire holds 200,000 to 300,000 distinct CDR3 sequences, with 65% to 90% as singletons. Before being chosen for sequencing, patients had shown CD8+CD57+ cell expansion by flow cytometry. The study sampled blood from patients who had received no therapy. The sample taken for sequencing was sorted CD4+, CD8+, or CD8+CD57+ T cells (not recorded which) from PBMCs. V and J are TRBV7-2 and TRBJ2-3; D might be TRBD1 (6 bases). This sequence was found in a human donor with aplastic anemia. In DNA form, the CDR3 reads TGTGCCAGCAGCTTATTGCTGGGGGCTACGAGCAGTACTTTT. Translation gives CASSLLLGATSSTF.